The source of this T cell receptor (beta chain) is a study of CD8 T cells in ankylosing spondylitis. Each CDR3 protein is one row after TCRdb ran MiXCR on the 5' RACE reads. The data hold a few hundred thousand distinct CDR3 sequences, with approximately 10% observed a single time. CDR1 is SGHAT, CDR2 FQNNGV, per germline. The CDR3 consists of 17 residues. V was clipped by 2 bases and J by 11 bases, with 27 bases between them. Specimen: blood, either unsorted or a sorted T cell fraction (not recorded which). The TCR was taken from a male donor with ankylosing spondylitis or in good health (not recorded which). The chain carries TRBV11-2 and TRBJ1-1; maybe TRBD1 (6 bases). The CDR3 DNA reads TGTGCCAGCAGCTTATTCGGGTCCGCTCAAACGGGGGCAGACGCTTTCTTT. Protein: CASSLFGSAQTGADAFF. The full variable domain, with the rest looked up from reference TRBV11-2 and TRBJ1-1, is EAGVAQSPRYKIIEKRQSVAFWCNPISGHATLYWYQQILGQGPKLLIQFQNNGVVDDSQLPKDRFSAERLKGVDSTLKIQPAKLEDSAVYLCASSLFGSAQTGADAFFGQGTRLTVV.